This T cell receptor (beta chain) was recorded in a study of blood T cells in healthy people across ages. Donation came from healthy Caucasian individuals in Russia who were aged about 6 to 90. This clonotype was counted between two and nine times. Alongside a J-beta primer mix, a sample-barcoded 5' primer served in a second PCR lasting 7 to 11 cycles. One entry per CDR3 protein, called by TCRdb with MiXCR from the 5' RACE reads. Seen here are roughly 1.5 million distinct CDR3 sequences, roughly two fifths observed once, and the top ten hold around 4%. From germline, CDR1 is ENHRY and CDR2 SYGVKD. V was cut by 8 bases and J by 0 bases, with 14 bases left in between. The CDR3 is 14 residues long.

The chain joins TRBV10-3 to TRBJ2-7; D is perhaps TRBD1 (6 bases). The TCR was taken from a woman between 18 and 29 years old in good health. What was sequenced was blood. CDR3 DNA: TGTGCCATCGCAGGGGAAAGTACCTCCTACGAGCAGTACTTC. It is translated as CAIAGESTSYEQYF.